This T cell receptor (beta chain) was found in a study of blood T cell repertoires in COVID-19. The CDR3 covers 19 residues. V gave up 4 bases and J gave up 3 bases; unmatched junction bases: 14. This clone appeared once. Some clones are missing from TCRdb's copy, which holds only in-frame ones; the method was immunoSEQ multiplex PCR. The sample holds just over 300,000 clones; 80% to 90% are singletons and the top ten take around 10%. The V gene is TRBV5-7, the J gene TRBJ1-3, with TRBD1 matching over 12 bases. TRBV5-7 is an ORF, and what it does is uncertain. The sequencing input was PBMCs or T cells enriched from blood (not recorded which). This clonotype was sampled from a woman in her late teens or twenties who had recovered from COVID-19. CDR3 in DNA: TGTGCCAGCAGCGACGGGACAGGGGGCTTCGGGAGTCGTGGAAACACCATATATTTT. Protein sequence: CASSDGTGGFGSRGNTIYF.